This is a list of T cell receptor beta chains from one sample in a study of Ad26.COV2.S vaccination and SARS-CoV-2 variants. Method: immunoSEQ multiplex PCR; TCRdb's copy keeps in-frame clones and lacks some. The sample lists about 280,000 clones; more than 75% were seen once. Sample: peripheral blood, taken in a trial of Ad26.COV2.S vaccine versus placebo. These receptors all stem from a person between 18 and 60 years old who received the Ad26.COV2.S COVID-19 vaccine or a placebo. CDR3s include the opening cysteine and the closing phenylalanine or tryptophan. The D gene is left open where the match is weak. Rows give clone size only sometimes, using once, few, many, or a class for an expanded clone.

size	V	D	J	DNA	CDR3
.	TRBV4-1	TRBD1	TRBJ1-5	TGCGCCAGCAGCCAAGATGACAGGGGGTTAAATCAGCCCCAGCATTTT	CASSQDDRGLNQPQHF
.	TRBV7-6	.	TRBJ1-2	TGTGCCAGCAGCTTAGGAACAGGTCCCTATGGCTACACCTTC	CASSLGTGPYGYTF
.	TRBV30	TRBD1	TRBJ1-2	TGTGCCTGGAGTATAGGCGGGGACAGCCTCCGGAGTACCTTC	CAWSIGGDSLRSTF
.	TRBV7-8	.	TRBJ2-2	TGTGCCTGTGGTAAAGGGAACACCGGGGAGCTGTTTTTT	CACGKGNTGELFF
.	TRBV28	TRBD2	TRBJ2-3	TGTGCCAGCAGTTTTCCGGGACTAGCGGGCACAGATACGCAGTATTTT	CASSFPGLAGTDTQYF
.	TRBV2	.	TRBJ2-3	TGTGCCAGCACCCCCGGGGGTAGCTTTGTTGGAAATACGCAGTATTTT	CASTPGGSFVGNTQYF
once	TRBV2	.	TRBJ1-1	TGTGCCAGCAGTGAGTCGTTAGGGGGAATGTCCGAAGCTTTCTTT	CASSESLGGMSEAFF
few	TRBV19	.	TRBJ1-5	TGTGCCAGTAGTATAGAGAGGGGGACTTATAGCAATCAGCCCCAGCATTTT	CASSIERGTYSNQPQHF
.	TRBV28	TRBD1	TRBJ2-2	TGTGCCACCAAACCAGGACAGGGAAACACCGGGGAGCTGTTTTTT	CATKPGQGNTGELFF
.	TRBV28	.	TRBJ1-5	TGTGCCAGCAGTTTAGAACGGGGCCAGGTCGAGCCCCAGCATTTT	CASSLERGQVEPQHF
.	TRBV5-6	.	TRBJ1-2	TGTGCCAGCAGCCCAGGGTTTCGGTATGGCTACACCTTC	CASSPGFRYGYTF
.	TRBV6-5	.	TRBJ1-2	TGTGCCAGCAGCCGCGCTTGGGCCTCAAACTATGGCTACACCTTC	CASSRAWASNYGYTF
.	TRBV7-3	.	TRBJ2-2	TGTGCCAGCAGCTTGCTATCGAACACCGGGGAGCTGTTTTTT	CASSLLSNTGELFF
.	TRBV19	TRBD2	TRBJ2-5	TGTGCCAGTAGTCTTTTTAGCGGGGGAGGACAAGAGACCCAGTACTTC	CASSLFSGGGQETQYF
once	TRBV24-1	.	TRBJ1-2	TGTGCCATCCAGGGAGAAAACGAGGGCTACACCTTC	CAIQGENEGYTF
.	TRBV10-3	TRBD1	TRBJ1-4	TGTGCCATCAGTGAGGGGCACCGGACGACAGGGGAAAAACTGTTTTTT	CAISEGHRTTGEKLFF
.	TRBV16	.	TRBJ1-1	TGTGCCAGCAGCCTGAATTACAACCAACAGCTGAACACTGAAGCTTTCTTT	CASSLNYNQQLNTEAFF
.	TRBV19	.	TRBJ1-2	TGTGCCAGTAGTCCAGGCCCCTATGGCTACACCTTC	CASSPGPYGYTF
.	TRBV5-1	TRBD2	TRBJ2-3	TGCGCCAGCAGCTTGGGTAGCGGGGGGGCAGATACGCAGTATTTT	CASSLGSGGADTQYF
.	TRBV19	TRBD1	TRBJ1-2	TGTGCCAGTAGTATGTCGGAGGGGGCAGTCTATGGCTACACCTTC	CASSMSEGAVYGYTF
.	TRBV28	.	TRBJ1-2	TGTGCTACTAGGGCCAGGACAGAAAGTCGCTACACCTTC	CATRARTESRYTF
.	TRBV6-2/TRBV6-3	.	TRBJ2-7	TGTGCCAGCAGCCGTCTTGACGAGCAGTACTTC	CASSRLDEQYF
.	TRBV19	TRBD2	TRBJ2-3	TGTGCCAGTAGTTCCGAGCGGGGAAGTACAGATACGCAGTATTTT	CASSSERGSTDTQYF
once	TRBV5-1	.	TRBJ2-1	TGCGCCAGCAGCTTGGCCAATGAGCAGTTCTTC	CASSLANEQFF
.	TRBV11-3	TRBD2	TRBJ2-2	TGTGCCAGCAGCCTAGGACTCGGGGGGACCGGGGAGCTGTTTTTT	CASSLGLGGTGELFF
.	TRBV15	TRBD1	TRBJ1-1	TGTGCCACCAGCAGAGGGACAGGGGGCGGGAACACTGAAGCTTTCTTT	CATSRGTGGGNTEAFF
.	TRBV19	.	TRBJ1-1	TGTGCCACCCGCCGGGGACTAACGGTCCGGGGAGCTTTCTTT	CATRRGLTVRGAFF
.	TRBV27	.	TRBJ2-7	TGTGCCAGCAGTTTATCGGGCAGAGACTCCTACGAGCAGTACTTC	CASSLSGRDSYEQYF
few	TRBV10-3	TRBD1	TRBJ2-2	TGTGCCATCAGGAGACAGGGGGCAACCGGGGAGCTGTTTTTT	CAIRRQGATGELFF
once	TRBV27	.	TRBJ2-1	TGTGCCAGCAGTTTGAGCCCCACTTCCTACAATGAGCAGTTCTTC	CASSLSPTSYNEQFF
.	TRBV19	.	TRBJ1-4	TGTGCCAGTAGTATGGGGGAGGGTGGTGAAAAACTGTTTTTT	CASSMGEGGEKLFF
.	TRBV6-5	TRBD1	TRBJ1-6	TGTGCCAGCAGTTACTCGAGCGGGACAGGGCGTTCACCCCTCCACTTT	CASSYSSGTGRSPLHF
.	TRBV5-1	TRBD2	TRBJ2-3	TGCGCCACCGCTAGCGGGGGGATCGGGAATACGCAGTATTTT	CATASGGIGNTQYF
.	TRBV7-9	.	TRBJ1-2	TGTGCCAGCAGCTCTGGGCAAAAGCTCTATGGCTACACCTTC	CASSSGQKLYGYTF
.	TRBV12-3/TRBV12-4	.	TRBJ1-1	TGTGCCAGCAGTTTCCAGGGAACTGAAGCTTTCTTT	CASSFQGTEAFF
.	TRBV7-9	.	TRBJ2-4	TGTGCCAGCAGCTCCAAGAAGGGGGACTTCTTGGCCAAAAACATTCAGTACTTC	CASSSKKGDFLAKNIQYF
.	TRBV5-1	.	TRBJ1-6	TGCGCCAGCAGCTCACTTTTCAACCCTGGGGATTCAGACCTCCACTTT	CASSSLFNPGDSDLHF
.	TRBV6-5	TRBD1	TRBJ2-7	TGTGCCAGCAGTTTTGGACAGGGACGGCAGTACTTC	CASSFGQGRQYF
.	TRBV5-1	.	TRBJ2-2	TGCGCCAGCAGGCCACTCCCGGTACCGTACACCGGGGAGCTGTTTTTT	CASRPLPVPYTGELFF
.	TRBV5-1	.	TRBJ1-3	TGCGCCAGCAGCGACGGCGATGTTGGAAACACCATATATTTT	CASSDGDVGNTIYF
few	TRBV7-6	.	TRBJ2-2	TGTGCCAGCAGCTTATCTACCGGGGAGCTGTTTTTT	CASSLSTGELFF
.	TRBV2	TRBD2	TRBJ2-7	TGTGCCAGCAGTGTGCGGGGGGCGCGGTACGAGCAGTACTTC	CASSVRGARYEQYF
.	TRBV6-5	.	TRBJ2-5	TGTGCCAGCAGTTTCGGTTCCGAAGAGACCCAGTACTTC	CASSFGSEETQYF
few	TRBV18	.	TRBJ1-6	TGTGCCAGCTCACCGGACCGGTCAAATAATTCACCCCTCCACTTT	CASSPDRSNNSPLHF
.	TRBV6-2/TRBV6-3	TRBD2	TRBJ2-2	TGTGCCAGCAGTTACTCGGGACTAGCGGGAGTTCCCGGGGAGCTGTTTTTT	CASSYSGLAGVPGELFF
.	TRBV7-8	.	TRBJ2-3	TGTGCCAGCAGCTTAATGGCCCCCCGAGCAGGTATCTGGACAGATACGCAGTATTTT	CASSLMAPRAGIWTDTQYF